These 24 T cell receptor beta chains were sequenced from one sample in a study of spatial heterogeneity in lung cancer. TCRdb reprocessed the 5' RACE reads via MiXCR and lists one record per CDR3 protein. Of thousands of distinct CDR3 sequences listed, roughly 29% are singletons. Time point in this sample: sample taken at primary tumor resection. Frozen PBMC, nontumor lung or tumor provided whole RNA, which was sequenced unsorted. Sequenced material: PBMCs, taken at surgery. Every receptor here comes from a female donor with early-stage non-small cell lung cancer.

As for this clonotype: Within a library made for alpha chains, this beta chain is off target, and its count is uninformative. The chain uses TRBV23-1 and TRBJ2-1; 10 positions match TRBD2. TRBV23-1 is flagged as an ORF with uncertain function. V was clipped by 5 bases and J by 8 bases; unmatched bases: 12. The CDR3 is 16 amino acids. As DNA, the CDR3 is TGCGCCAGCAGTGAATGTCCGGGACTAGCGTTTGATGAGCAGTTCTTC. Amino acids: CASSECPGLAFDEQFF.

Worth noting for this clonotype: Little can be read into the size of this beta chain, an off-target read in a library designed for alpha chains. The gene calls are TRBV5-1 and TRBJ2-1; 7 bases map to TRBD1. The trim removed 0 bases at V and 1 base at J, leaving 1 base unmatched. Germline V gene lookup returns CDR1 SGHRS and CDR2 YFSETQ. This CDR3 is built from 15 residues. The CDR3 bases are TGCGCCAGCAGCTTGGACAGGGGATCCTACAATGAGCAGTTCTTC. Protein sequence: CASSLDRGSYNEQFF.

Remarks on this clonotype: The size of this beta chain means little, since it is a stray read in a library made for alpha chains. This chain uses TRBV7-2 with TRBJ2-7; 9 positions match TRBD1. Looked up from germline, CDR1 is SGHTA and CDR2 is FQGNSA. The J segment lost 1 base and the V segment lost 3 bases, leaving 7 bases of the junction unmatched. The CDR3 spans 16 residues. The CDR3 DNA sequence: TGTGCCAGCAGCTTGGGGGGACAGGGATTATCCTACGAGCAGTACTTC. Its protein is CASSLGGQGLSYEQYF.

This clonotype was detected only a few times. In a library made to pick up alpha chains, this beta chain is a stray read with a size that means little. The V gene is TRBV9, the J gene TRBJ1-6; TRBD1 aligns across 9 bases. V lost 4 bases and J lost 7; bases outside the gene matches: 6. This CDR3 contains 15 residues. Germline V gene data show CDR1 as SGDLS and CDR2 as YYNGEE. In DNA, the CDR3 is TGTGCCAGCAGCCCAAGGGACAGGGCAAATTCACCCCTCCACTTT. This gives the protein CASSPRDRANSPLHF.

This clonotype was observed a handful of times. A library made for alpha chains picked up this beta chain off target, so its size means little. This chain joins TRBV12-3 or TRBV12-4 and TRBJ2-3, with TRBD2 identical over 7 bases. V gave up 0 bases and J gave up 4 bases; unmatched junction bases: 7. The CDR3 contains 16 residues. Here the CDR3 reads CASSLAGLRSSDTQYF. The CDR3 region has the DNA TGTGCCAGCAGTTTAGCGGGACTAAGAAGCTCAGATACGCAGTATTTT.

The table lists this clonotype with a few counts. This beta chain came through as a stray read in a library set up for alpha chains, and its size says little. The chain carries TRBV29-1 and TRBJ2-1, with D perhaps TRBD2 (6 bases). Trimming took 4 bases from V and 3 from J, leaving 13 bases between them. There are 14 residues in the CDR3. Per germline, CDR1 SQVTM and CDR2 ANQGSEA. The CDR3 nucleotides are TGCAGCGTTGCCCATAGCGGATTCTACAATGAGCAGTTCTTC. This codes for CSVAHSGFYNEQFF.

Remarks on this clonotype: This beta chain is an unintended read in a library built for alpha chains; its size means little. The chain has TRBV10-2 and TRBJ2-1; 13 positions agree with TRBD2. Germline V lookup: CDR1 WSHSY, CDR2 SAAADI. The CDR3 is 16 residues long. The V and J ends lost 4 bases and 8 bases, in that order; junction bases with no gene match: 8. DNA for the CDR3: TGCGCCAGCAGTGGACTAGCGGGAGGACGTTGGGATGAGCAGTTCTTC. This gives the protein CASSGLAGGRWDEQFF.

A few counts support this clonotype. The size of this beta chain means little, since it is a stray read in a library made for alpha chains. The CDR3 bases are TGTGCCAGCAGTTCAGGCACTTGGGGAGATACGCAGTATTTT. This encodes CASSSGTWGDTQYF. The chain joins TRBV27 to TRBJ2-3; the D is unclear. In germline, CDR1 is MNHEY, CDR2 SMNVEV (reference sequence). This CDR3 has 14 amino acids. Trimming took 4 bases from V and 5 from J, leaving 13 bases between them.

Concerning this clonotype itself: The size of this beta chain means little, since it is a stray read in a library made for alpha chains. This rearrangement joins TRBV4-2 to TRBJ2-5, with TRBD2 identical over 10 bases. The CDR3 contains 18 residues. Looked up from germline, CDR1 is LGHNA and CDR2 is YNFKEQ. V shed 0 bases and J 0 bases; nucleotides not matched to a gene: 7. This CDR3 is CASSQDFRLAGDQETQYF. CDR3 coding DNA: TGTGCCAGCAGCCAAGATTTCAGACTAGCGGGTGACCAAGAGACCCAGTACTTC.

The table lists this clonotype with a few counts. For a library built for alpha chains, this beta chain is a stray read; little rests on its size. This chain joins TRBV19 and TRBJ2-3; 10 bases map to TRBD2. Germline lookup yields CDR1 LNHDA and CDR2 SQIVND (reference sequence). The V gene end was trimmed by 7 bases and the J gene end by 5 bases; junction bases not matched to a gene: 12. The CDR3 runs 16 residues. CDR3 coding DNA: TGTGCCAGTACCAACCGGCCTAGCGGGAGCGGAGATACGCAGTATTTT. This translates into CASTNRPSGSGDTQYF.

Remarks on this clonotype: This beta chain is an unintended read in a library built for alpha chains; its size means little. The V call is TRBV6-5, the J call TRBJ1-3; no definite D call. This CDR3 has 16 residues. V dropped 0 bases and J dropped 2 bases, with 11 bases sitting between them. Germline lookup yields CDR1 MNHEY and CDR2 SVGAGI. In nucleotides, the CDR3 is TGTGCCAGCAGTTACTCGAAGGCAGCAGCTGGAAACACCATATATTTT. Protein: CASSYSKAAAGNTIYF.

A remark on this clonotype: This beta chain came through as a stray read in a library set up for alpha chains, and its size says little. V and J are TRBV5-1 and TRBJ2-5; D gene uncertain. The CDR3 is 12 amino acids. Germline values: CDR1 SGHRS, CDR2 YFSETQ. V lost 4 bases to trimming and J lost 0 bases, with 4 bases between them. CDR3 nucleotides: TGCGCCAGCAGCCAATACCAAGAGACCCAGTACTTC. As protein: CASSQYQETQYF.

Remarks on this clonotype: In a library made to pick up alpha chains, this beta chain is a stray read with a size that means little. J is TRBJ2-1 and V is TRBV20-1; 11 bases agree with TRBD2. J lost 4 bases, V lost 3 bases, and 5 bases had no gene match. The CDR3 covers 15 residues. Germline loops: CDR1 DFQATT, CDR2 SNEGSKA (reference sequence). The CDR3 protein is CSASTGTSGYNEQFF. In DNA, the CDR3 is TGCAGTGCTAGCACCGGGACTAGCGGATACAATGAGCAGTTCTTC.

Comment on this clonotype: A library prepared for alpha chains yielded this beta chain as an off-target read; its size is of little meaning. CDR3 sequence (DNA): TGTGCCAGCAGCTCCCCATTTCCCGGGGAGCTGTTTTTT. This translates into CASSSPFPGELFF. This chain uses TRBV11-2 with TRBJ2-2; no clear D gene. The CDR3 has 13 amino acids. V dropped 4 bases and J dropped 6 bases, with 9 bases sitting between them. Germline V gene data show CDR1 as SGHAT and CDR2 as FQNNGV.

This clonotype has just a few counts. In a library made to pick up alpha chains, this beta chain is a stray read with a size that means little. The J gene is TRBJ2-7, the V gene TRBV13; TRBD2 might be the D (6 bases). With 5 bases removed from V and 2 bases from J, the gap between germline ends came to 19 bases. This CDR3 comprises 16 residues. Germline assignment: CDR1 PRHDT and CDR2 FYEKMQ (reference sequence). CDR3 nucleotides: TGTGCCAGCAGCCGTAAAAGGAGGGAGTCCGCCTACGAGCAGTACTTC. Residues: CASSRKRRESAYEQYF. The whole variable domain, filled in from reference TRBV13 and TRBJ2-7, reads AAGVIQSPRHLIKEKRETATLKCYPIPRHDTVYWYQQGPGQDPQFLISFYEKMQSDKGSIPDRFSAQQFSDYHSELNMSSLELGDSALYFCASSRKRRESAYEQYFGPGTRLTVT.

By sample fraction, this clonotype is medium-sized. Little can be read into the size of this beta chain, an off-target read in a library designed for alpha chains. V is TRBV28 and J is TRBJ2-1; D is tentatively TRBD1 or TRBD2 (5 bases each). The germline V gene encodes CDR1 MDHEN and CDR2 SYDVKM. V gave up 3 bases and J gave up 4 bases, with 16 bases separating them. This CDR3 is 16 amino acids long. The CDR3, as DNA: TGTGCCAGCAGTTTTCTCACTATGAGGGGATACAATGAGCAGTTCTTC. Protein: CASSFLTMRGYNEQFF.

This clonotype was detected a few times. In a library made to pick up alpha chains, this beta chain is a stray read with a size that means little. The V gene is TRBV10-3, the J gene TRBJ2-3, with no clear D. The CDR3 totals 18 residues. V was cut by 3 bases and J by 2 bases, with 21 bases left in between. From germline, CDR1 is ENHRY and CDR2 SYGVKD. CDR3 loop: CAISEPPTREDLTDTQYF. The CDR3 bases are TGTGCCATCAGTGAACCCCCCACCCGAGAGGACCTCACAGATACGCAGTATTTT.

This clonotype is medium-sized within its sample. This beta chain slipped into a library made for alpha chains as a stray read, so its size is not meaningful. The chain employs TRBV18 and TRBJ2-2; D is perhaps TRBD2 (6 bases). Germline-derived CDR1 and CDR2 are KGHSH and LQKENI. Trimming left V 3 bases short and J 2 bases short, with 16 bases between. There are 17 residues in the CDR3. CDR3 amino acids: CASSPDGAGRNTGELFF. CDR3 coding DNA: TGTGCCAGCTCACCCGACGGGGCGGGACGAAACACCGGGGAGCTGTTTTTT. Based on the CDR3 plus reference TRBV18 and TRBJ2-2, the full variable domain is NAGVMQNPRHLVRRRGQEARLRCSPMKGHSHVYWYRQLPEEGLKFMVYLQKENIIDESGMPKERFSAEFPKEGPSILRIQQVVRGDSAAYFCASSPDGAGRNTGELFFGEGSRLTVL.

This clonotype was found a few times. Because this beta chain is a stray read in a library intended to capture alpha chains, its abundance should not be given much weight. This chain uses TRBV19 with TRBJ2-3, with 11 bases lining up with TRBD1. The junction had 9 bases not matched to a gene; V was cut back by 4 bases and J by 6 bases. CDR3 length: 16 amino acids. CDR1 is LNHDA, CDR2 SQIVND, per germline (reference sequence). The CDR3, as DNA: TGTGCCAGTAGTAGTGCCGGGACAGGGGGAGAGGATACGCAGTATTTT. This encodes CASSSAGTGGEDTQYF.

Remarks on this clonotype: This beta chain is a stray sequence in a library constructed for alpha chains; its clone size is not meaningful. V and J are TRBV30 and TRBJ2-2; D call uncertain. The V end was cut by 2 bases, the J end by 4 bases, with 8 bases between. This CDR3 comprises 13 residues. Germline loops: CDR1 GTSNPN, CDR2 SVGIG (reference sequence). Written as DNA, the CDR3 is TGTGCCTGGAGTCATTTCTCCACCGGGGAGCTGTTTTTT. Translating it yields CAWSHFSTGELFF.

In regard to this clonotype: Found in a library prepared for alpha chains, this beta chain is an off-target read, and its abundance has little meaning. The chain links TRBV7-2 to TRBJ2-5, with a possible D match to TRBD2 (5 bases). Trimming removed 2 bases at V and 3 bases at J, with 10 bases between. The CDR3 totals 14 residues. Germline V gives CDR1 SGHTA, CDR2 FQGNSA. The CDR3 protein is CASSLRRTEETQYF. DNA for the CDR3: TGTGCCAGCAGCTTAAGAAGGACTGAAGAGACCCAGTACTTC. Variable domain in full (rest from reference TRBV7-2 and TRBJ2-5): GAGVSQSPSNKVTEKGKDVELRCDPISGHTALYWYRQSLGQGLEFLIYFQGNSAPDKSGLPSDRFSAERTGGSVSTLTIQRTQQEDSAVYLCASSLRRTEETQYFGPGTRLLVL.

This clonotype was recorded a few times. The library was prepared for alpha chains; this beta chain is a stray read, so its frequency means little. The rearrangement uses TRBV2 and TRBJ2-6; a possible D gene is TRBD1 (6 bases). Deletions cut 5 bases from V and 3 bases from J, with 14 bases between. Germline V lookup: CDR1 SNHLY, CDR2 FYNNEI. The CDR3 spans 16 residues. The CDR3 loop reads CASSPTGTGGANVLTF. The CDR3 coding sequence is TGTGCCAGCAGTCCTACAGGGACGGGTGGGGCCAACGTCCTGACTTTC.

This clonotype was seen a handful of times. Within a library made for alpha chains, this beta chain is off target, and its count is uninformative. The gene calls are TRBV11-2 and TRBJ2-1, with 10 nucleotides matching TRBD2. After removal of 3 bases from V and 8 bases from J, the junction contained 10 bases not matched to a gene. This CDR3 spans 16 amino acids. CDR1 SGHAT and CDR2 FQNNGV come from the germline V gene. The CDR3 DNA sequence: TGTGCCAGCAGCTTTTTTGCTAGCGGGAGTTCTGATGAGCAGTTCTTC. Protein sequence: CASSFFASGSSDEQFF.

Sample share makes this clonotype medium-sized. A library prepared for alpha chains yielded this beta chain as an off-target read; its size is of little meaning. The rearrangement links TRBV7-9 to TRBJ2-1; TRBD2 matches 7 bases. J lost 7 bases, V lost 6 bases, and 12 bases had no gene match. Per the germline V gene, CDR1 is SEHNR and CDR2 is FQNEAQ (reference sequence). CDR3 length equals 15 residues. The CDR3 sequence: CASRSSGAQINEQFF. CDR3 nucleotides: TGTGCCAGCAGGTCCAGCGGGGCCCAAATTAATGAGCAGTTCTTC.